Below, 25 T cell receptor beta chains from the same sample are listed, as sequenced in a study of blood T cells in healthy people across ages. It was with a sample-barcoded 5' primer and a J-beta primer mix that a second PCR of roughly 7 to 12 cycles was run. TCRdb recomputed calls from the 5' RACE reads with MiXCR, one row per CDR3 protein. The data show roughly 1,000,000 distinct CDR3 sequences, roughly 24% seen once. These data were likewise used in another study, on T cells of mothers and their children.

Material for sequencing was blood. The receptors shown here come from a girl aged 2-10 years in good health.

This chain connects TRBV20-1 to TRBJ2-5; 10 nucleotides align to TRBD2. CDR1 is DFQATT, CDR2 SNEGSKA, per germline (reference sequence). The J segment lost 0 bases and the V segment lost 5 bases, leaving 3 bases of the junction unmatched. This CDR3 comprises 14 residues. CDR3 protein: CSALAGEDQETQYF. The DNA of the CDR3 is TGCAGTGCTCTAGCGGGAGAGGACCAAGAGACCCAGTACTTC.

V gene TRBV20-1 combines with J gene TRBJ2-3; 8 bases align to TRBD2. The V segment lost 3 bases and the J segment 1 base; nucleotides outside the gene matches: 3. Per germline, CDR1 DFQATT and CDR2 SNEGSKA (reference sequence). This CDR3 is 14 amino acids long. The CDR3 reads CSASETSGTDTQYF. In DNA form, the CDR3 reads TGCAGTGCTAGCGAGACTAGCGGCACAGATACGCAGTATTTT.

The chain joins TRBV7-2 to TRBJ2-1; 8 bases fit TRBD2. Germline-derived CDR1 and CDR2 are SGHTA and FQGNSA. Germline trimming cut 3 bases from V and 7 bases from J; bases unmatched to any gene: 5. CDR3 size: 14 residues. The CDR3: CASSLESGRNEQFF. CDR3 in DNA: TGTGCCAGCAGCTTGGAGAGCGGGAGAAATGAGCAGTTCTTC.

In the case of this clonotype: A junction boundary mismatches the germline segment, possibly from a read error. This chain joins TRBV12-3 or TRBV12-4 and TRBJ1-5, with D possibly TRBD1 on 5 matching bases. This CDR3 comprises 14 residues. DNA of the CDR3: TGTGCCAGTAGTTTATCGACGGGGCATCAGCCCCAGCATTTT. The encoded protein is CASSLSTGHQPQHF.

This clonotype was counted only a few times. This sequence joins TRBV9 and TRBJ1-2; D perhaps matches TRBD1 (6 bases). Germline V gene data show CDR1 as SGDLS and CDR2 as YYNGEE. CDR3 length: 14 amino acids. Trimming removed 3 bases from V and 2 bases from J, with 11 bases in between. The DNA of the CDR3 is TGTGCCAGCAGCGGAATACAGGGAAACTATGGCTACACCTTC. Its translation is CASSGIQGNYGYTF.

This chain joins TRBV3-1 and TRBJ1-2, with TRBD1 as a possible D gene (5 bases). CDR3 length equals 14 residues. Germline CDR1 reads LGHDT; CDR2 reads YNNKEL (reference sequence). V was cut by 3 bases and J by 6 bases, with 14 bases left in between. CDR3 loop: CASSQGGAEDGYTF. CDR3 sequence (DNA): TGTGCCAGCAGCCAGGGCGGGGCCGAGGATGGCTACACCTTC.

Only a few counts were recorded for this clonotype. J is TRBJ2-7 and V is TRBV7-9; D gene ambiguous. This CDR3 has 13 residues. Trimming left V 5 bases short and J 2 bases short, with 10 bases between. The germline V gene has CDR1 SEHNR and CDR2 FQNEAQ (reference sequence). CDR3 amino acids: CASSRLETYEQYF. As DNA, the CDR3 is TGTGCCAGCAGCCGACTCGAGACCTACGAGCAGTACTTC.

This clonotype was picked up a small number of times. Germline and junction disagree at one end, which may indicate a read error. The chain couples TRBV11-2 to TRBJ1-2, with a tentative D call TRBD1 (6 bases). Germline assignment: CDR1 SGHAT and CDR2 FQNNGV. This CDR3 spans 15 amino acids. The CDR3 DNA reads as TGTGCCTGCAGCTTCCGAGACAGGAGACGACCTAGCTACACCTTC. It translates to CACSFRDRRRPSYTF.

The chain joins TRBV19 to TRBJ2-5; D perhaps matches TRBD2 (6 bases). V shed 5 bases and J shed 2 bases, with 15 bases lying between them. CDR1 LNHDA and CDR2 SQIVND come from the germline V gene (reference sequence). The CDR3 runs to 15 residues. In nucleotides, the CDR3 is TGTGCCAGTAGTTCCCCGCGGGACGGACAAGAGACCCAGTACTTC. This translates into CASSSPRDGQETQYF.

The CDR3 coding sequence is TGTGCCAGCATTACTTGGGCCGGACCCGGGACTCCCTCGATGACCCAGTACTTC. It codes for CASITWAGPGTPSMTQYF. This chain joins TRBV6-5 and TRBJ2-1; a weak D match, TRBD2 (6 bases). The last part of the DNA fits TRBJ2-5 better; the J call may be wrong. The CDR3 loop spans 18 amino acids. Germline CDR1 reads MNHEY; CDR2 reads SVGAGI.

The chain uses TRBV20-1 and TRBJ2-2; the match to TRBD2 covers 8 bases. The germline CDR1 and CDR2 sequences are DFQATT and SNEGSKA (reference sequence). This CDR3 contains 16 residues. V was clipped by 0 bases and J by 4 bases; unmatched bases: 7. The CDR3 is CSARDLTSGITGELFF. The CDR3 coding sequence is TGCAGTGCTAGAGATCTCACTAGCGGAATCACCGGGGAGCTGTTTTTT.

The chain links TRBV7-2 to TRBJ2-1, with D tentatively TRBD1 or TRBD2 (5 bases each). The CDR3 runs to 14 residues. Germline V gene data show CDR1 as SGHTA and CDR2 as FQGNSA. Trimming removed 1 base at V and 8 bases at J, with 12 bases between. CDR3 residues: CASSLGQGVDEQFF. CDR3 nucleotide sequence: TGTGCCAGCAGCTTAGGGCAGGGAGTCGATGAGCAGTTCTTC.

This clonotype was detected only a few times. The chain has TRBV10-3 and TRBJ2-3; D possibly corresponds to TRBD2 (6 bases). The CDR3 length is 11 residues. Trimming left V 10 bases short and J 6 bases short, with 11 bases between. Germline V gene lookup returns CDR1 ENHRY and CDR2 SYGVKD. The CDR3 coding sequence is TGTGCCACGGGGGATGGGGATACGCAGTATTTT. As protein: CATGDGDTQYF.

J is TRBJ2-7 and V is TRBV20-1; D is possibly TRBD1 or TRBD2 (6 bases each). The better agreement between TRBJ2-1 and the DNA end casts doubt on the J call. The germline V gene has CDR1 DFQATT and CDR2 SNEGSKA (reference sequence). The CDR3 covers 15 residues. The CDR3 DNA reads as TGCAGTGCTAGAGATGGGGGGTCGGGACATAATGAGCAGTTCTTC. This gives the protein CSARDGGSGHNEQFF.

The chain links TRBV3-1 to TRBJ2-1, with D hard to call. V gave up 3 bases and J gave up 4 bases, with 19 bases separating them. The CDR3 consists of 17 residues. Germline V gives CDR1 LGHDT, CDR2 YNNKEL (reference sequence). DNA for the CDR3: TGTGCCAGCAGCCAGTCTCCTCGAGGCATTCCTTACAATGAGCAGTTCTTC. It codes for CASSQSPRGIPYNEQFF.

This clonotype was recorded a few times. V is TRBV7-3 and J is TRBJ2-3; D is ambiguous. CDR1 and CDR2 from the germline V gene are SGHTA and FQGTGA. V was clipped by 5 bases and J by 4 bases, with 16 bases between them. The CDR3 contains 15 residues. CDR3 residues: CASSPSLSGADTQYF. DNA of the CDR3: TGTGCCAGCAGCCCCTCCTTGAGTGGGGCAGATACGCAGTATTTT.

This clonotype was found a few times. The chain uses TRBV4-3 and TRBJ2-3; a possible D gene is TRBD1 (6 bases). CDR3 length equals 14 residues. Between the trimmed V and J ends, which lost 1 base and 1 base, there was a span of 6 bases. The germline gives CDR1 LGHNA, CDR2 YSLEER. The CDR3 here is CASSQGTGTDTQYF. The CDR3 DNA follows: TGCGCCAGCAGCCAAGGGACAGGCACAGATACGCAGTATTTT.

This clonotype was recorded a few times. The chain carries TRBV2 and TRBJ2-5; 7 nucleotides line up with TRBD2. The V and J ends lost 6 bases and 5 bases, in that order; junction bases with no gene match: 6. The CDR3 length is 13 residues. CDR1 and CDR2 from the germline V gene are SNHLY and FYNNEI. CDR3 sequence (DNA): TGTGCCAGCAGCGGCGGGAGTTGGGAGACCCAGTACTTC. It encodes CASSGGSWETQYF.

The genes are TRBV20-1 and TRBJ2-7, with D perhaps TRBD2 (5 bases). Trimming shortened V by 6 bases and J by 3 bases, and 12 bases separated the two germline ends. CDR1 and CDR2 from the germline V gene are DFQATT and SNEGSKA (reference sequence). This CDR3 contains 12 residues. The CDR3 region is CSAIGGGYEQYF. In DNA, the CDR3 is TGCAGTGCCATTGGTGGAGGCTACGAGCAGTACTTC.

This clonotype is a singleton in its sample. Sequence at one end of the junction differs from germline and may be a read error. The V and J genes are TRBV9 and TRBJ1-2, with TRBD1 matching 9 bases. The CDR3 extends over 15 amino acids. Germline CDR1 is SGDLS and CDR2 is YYNGEE. This CDR3 reads CASSAMGGDRAPSAF. In DNA form, the CDR3 reads TGTGCCAGCAGCGCAATGGGGGGGGACAGGGCCCCCTCGGCCTTC. Drawing the rest from reference TRBV9 and TRBJ1-2, the complete variable domain is DSGVTQTPKHLITATGQRVTLRCSPRSGDLSVYWYQQSLDQGLQFLIQYYNGEERAKGNILERFSAQQFPDLHSELNLSSLELGDSALYFCASSAMGGDRAPSAFGSGTRLTVV.

V and J are TRBV7-2 and TRBJ1-4, with D possibly matching TRBD1 (5 bases). Germline loops: CDR1 SGHTA, CDR2 FQGNSA. The CDR3 consists of 15 residues. V gave up 7 bases and J gave up 8 bases, with 20 bases separating them. The CDR3 loop reads CASNPNGGDGEKLFF. The CDR3 DNA sequence: TGTGCCAGCAACCCAAATGGGGGAGATGGGGAAAAACTGTTTTTT.

The rearrangement joins TRBV9 to TRBJ1-2; weak D call: TRBD1 (6 bases). V was pared by 3 bases and J by 7 bases, with 19 bases between. This CDR3 has 15 residues. Germline V gene lookup returns CDR1 SGDLS and CDR2 YYNGEE. The DNA of the CDR3 is TGTGCCAGCAGCGAGCAGCCGGGACACCCTGGTGGCTACACCTTC. This gives the protein CASSEQPGHPGGYTF.

The table lists this clonotype with a few counts. The chain recombines TRBV28 with TRBJ2-5, with 10 bases matching TRBD1. V gave up 6 bases and J gave up 7 bases; unmatched junction bases: 11. Germline V gives CDR1 MDHEN, CDR2 SYDVKM. There are 15 residues in the CDR3. The CDR3 bases are TGTGCCAGCAGCACAGTAGGGACAGGGGACTGGACCCAGTACTTC. Protein sequence: CASSTVGTGDWTQYF.

As concerns this clonotype: This may be a read error: a much more frequent sequence differs by one nucleotide. The chain is built from TRBV5-1 and TRBJ2-7; 11 nucleotides align to TRBD2. The J segment lost 2 bases and the V segment lost 4 bases, leaving 2 bases of the junction unmatched. This CDR3 comprises 14 residues. CDR1 is SGHRS and CDR2 is YFSETQ in the germline V gene. Here the CDR3 DNA reads TGCGCCAGCAGCGGGACTAGCGGCGCCTACGAGCAGTACGTC. Protein product: CASSGTSGAYEQYV.

The genes are TRBV29-1 and TRBJ1-1, with no clear D. V lost 7 bases, J lost 7 bases, and 25 bases lay in between. From germline, CDR1 is SQVTM and CDR2 ANQGSEA. The CDR3 contains 15 residues. The CDR3 is CSASLREAPGVEAFF. CDR3 nucleotides: TGCAGCGCCTCCCTCAGAGAGGCCCCGGGTGTTGAAGCTTTCTTT.